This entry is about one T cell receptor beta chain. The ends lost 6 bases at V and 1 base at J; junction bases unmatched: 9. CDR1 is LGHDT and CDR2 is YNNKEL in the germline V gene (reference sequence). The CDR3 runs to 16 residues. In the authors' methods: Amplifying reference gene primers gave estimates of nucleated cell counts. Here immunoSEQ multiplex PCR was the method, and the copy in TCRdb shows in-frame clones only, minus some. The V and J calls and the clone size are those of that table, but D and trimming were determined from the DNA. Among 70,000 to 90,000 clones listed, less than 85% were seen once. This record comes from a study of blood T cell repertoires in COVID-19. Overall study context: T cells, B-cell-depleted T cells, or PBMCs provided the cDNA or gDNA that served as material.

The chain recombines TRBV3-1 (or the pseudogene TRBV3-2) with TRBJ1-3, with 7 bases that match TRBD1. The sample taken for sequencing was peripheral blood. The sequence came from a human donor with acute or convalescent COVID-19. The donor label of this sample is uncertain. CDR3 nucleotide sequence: TGTGCCAGCAGTCATCAACGGGGACAGTCTGGAAACACCATATATTTT. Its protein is CASSHQRGQSGNTIYF.